Shown below are 29 T cell receptor beta chains from a single sample sequenced in a study of blood T cell repertoires in COVID-19. Sequencing used immunoSEQ multiplex PCR; TCRdb keeps in-frame clones, though not all of them. The sample lists a few hundred thousand clones, around nine tenths occurring once. Material: PBMCs or T cells enriched from blood (not recorded which). The receptor set was obtained from a woman in her forties who had been exposed to COVID-19.

This chain joins TRBV28 and TRBJ2-3; unclear D gene. V was clipped by 10 bases and J by 4 bases, with 18 bases between them. This CDR3 contains 14 residues. Germline-derived CDR1 and CDR2 are MDHEN and SYDVKM. The CDR3 DNA sequence: TGTGCCACCAGCAGCCCCCCACGGGCAGATACGCAGTATTTT. Translated, it gives CATSSPPRADTQYF.

CDR3 loop: CAISDPGGTGTNQPQHF. CDR3 bases: TGTGCCATCAGTGACCCCGGGGGGACAGGTACCAATCAGCCCCAGCATTTT. The chain joins TRBV10-3 to TRBJ1-5; TRBD1 matches at 8 bases. The length of the CDR3 is 17 residues. V shed 3 bases and J 3 bases; nucleotides not matched to a gene: 10. Germline V gene sequence: CDR1 ENHRY, CDR2 SYGVKD.

This chain uses TRBV9 with TRBJ1-3; D is unresolved. Germline V lookup: CDR1 SGDLS, CDR2 YYNGEE. The CDR3 has 14 residues. Trimming left V 4 bases short and J 3 bases short, with 11 bases between. CDR3 sequence: CASSLPRGGNTIYF. CDR3 in DNA: TGTGCCAGCAGCCTCCCCCGGGGTGGAAACACCATATATTTT.

J is TRBJ1-5 and V is TRBV2, with TRBD1 as a possible D gene (6 bases). CDR3 length: 15 amino acids. Between the trimmed V and J ends, which lost 7 bases and 4 bases, there was a span of 17 bases. The V gene's germline CDR1 is SNHLY and CDR2 FYNNEI. CDR3 in DNA: TGTGCCAGCACCCCCTGGGGGGGCGCGAATCAGCCCCAGCATTTT. Amino acid sequence: CASTPWGGANQPQHF.

J is TRBJ2-1 and V is TRBV15; tentative D call: TRBD2 (6 bases). The V and J ends lost 3 bases and 5 bases respectively, with 17 bases between them. Germline assignment: CDR1 LNHNV and CDR2 YYDKDF (reference sequence). This CDR3 contains 16 residues. CDR3 amino acids: CATSSVLGGIDNEQFF. DNA of the CDR3: TGTGCCACCAGCAGTGTCCTTGGGGGGATCGACAATGAGCAGTTCTTC.

The sample holds one count of this clone. The CDR3 spells CASSLLRSSTYNEQFF. DNA of the CDR3: TGTGCCAGCAGCTTACTTAGATCATCAACCTACAATGAGCAGTTCTTC. J is TRBJ2-1 and V is TRBV11-3; D is undetermined. The CDR3 runs 16 residues. CDR1 is SGHNT, CDR2 YENEEA, per germline. V was shortened by 2 bases and J by 2 bases, with 13 bases between the two germline ends.

The chain links TRBV6-5 to TRBJ1-1, with a possible D match to TRBD1 (6 bases). Trimming took 6 bases from V and 4 from J, leaving 12 bases between them. The CDR3 covers 13 residues. Germline V gives CDR1 MNHEY, CDR2 SVGAGI. The CDR3 nucleotides are TGTGCCAGCAGAACACAGGGTCCCACTGAAGCTTTCTTT. It specifies CASRTQGPTEAFF.

This clone was seen only a few times. V and J are TRBV27 and TRBJ1-6, with 7 bases that match TRBD1. The CDR3 has 15 residues. Germline CDR1 and CDR2: MNHEY and SMNVEV (reference sequence). V trimming: 6 bases; J trimming: 5 bases; junction bases outside the gene matches: 7. The CDR3 here is CASSPTGVDNSPLHF. As DNA, the CDR3 is TGTGCCAGCAGCCCCACAGGGGTGGATAATTCACCCCTCCACTTT.

This clone was recorded a few times. V gene TRBV7-3 combines with J gene TRBJ2-3; 9 bases match TRBD1. This CDR3 has 17 amino acids. Germline loops: CDR1 SGHTA, CDR2 FQGTGA. J lost 1 base, V lost 5 bases, and 10 bases had no gene match. CDR3: CASSDSLQGAGTDTQYF. CDR3 nucleotides: TGTGCCAGCAGCGACAGCCTACAGGGGGCGGGCACAGATACGCAGTATTTT.

The chain links TRBV19 to TRBJ1-3; the match to TRBD1 covers 8 bases. V dropped 5 bases and J dropped 0; count of bases not matched to a gene: 6. The CDR3 has 16 residues. The germline V gene encodes CDR1 LNHDA and CDR2 SQIVND (reference sequence). Here the CDR3 reads CASSPRTGSSGNTIYF. CDR3 DNA sequence: TGTGCCAGTAGTCCACGGACAGGGAGCTCTGGAAACACCATATATTTT.

The V and J genes are TRBV7-3 and TRBJ2-1; 8 positions agree with TRBD2. Germline V CDR1 and CDR2: SGHTA, FQGTGA. The CDR3 covers 14 residues. Germline trimming cut 2 bases from V and 8 bases from J; bases unmatched to any gene: 5. CDR3 bases: TGTGCCAGCAGCTTAGGGGGGACTAGGGATGAGCAGTTCTTC. Its protein product is CASSLGGTRDEQFF.

The rearrangement uses TRBV3-1 (or the pseudogene TRBV3-2) and TRBJ2-1; TRBD2 agrees at 7 bases. In germline, CDR1 is LGHDT, CDR2 YNNKEL (reference sequence). The V gene end was trimmed by 1 base and the J gene end by 4 bases; junction bases not matched to a gene: 7. The CDR3 runs to 16 residues. The CDR3 reads CASSQGRVAGYNEQFF. CDR3 nucleotides: TGTGCCAGCAGCCAAGGCCGGGTAGCGGGTTACAATGAGCAGTTCTTC.

This CDR3 reads CASTPTSGGALAKNIQYF. DNA for the CDR3: TGTGCCAGCACACCGACTAGCGGGGGGGCCTTAGCCAAAAACATTCAGTACTTC. This rearrangement joins TRBV2 to TRBJ2-4, with 14 bases matching TRBD2. The CDR3 extends over 18 amino acids. V lost 7 bases and J lost 0; bases outside the gene matches: 8. Germline lookup yields CDR1 SNHLY and CDR2 FYNNEI. Using reference TRBV2 and TRBJ2-4 for the parts outside the CDR3, the full variable domain is EPEVTQTPSHQVTQMGQEVILRCVPISNHLYFYWYRQILGQKVEFLVSFYNNEISEKSEIFDDQFSVERPDGSNFTLKIRSTKLEDSAMYFCASTPTSGGALAKNIQYFGAGTRLSVL.

This clone was observed a handful of times. The J gene is TRBJ2-3, the V gene TRBV18; 7 bases are a match to TRBD1. The CDR3 covers 15 residues. In germline, CDR1 is KGHSH, CDR2 LQKENI. Losses at the gene ends were 3 bases for V and 0 bases for J; bases not matched to a gene: 3. CDR3 in amino acids: CASSPGQTSTDTQYF. CDR3 DNA: TGTGCCAGCTCACCGGGACAGACTAGCACAGATACGCAGTATTTT.

This chain connects TRBV27 to TRBJ2-7, with D tentatively TRBD2 (6 bases). V lost 3 bases to trimming and J lost 3 bases, with 9 bases between them. This CDR3 comprises 13 residues. Germline-derived CDR1 and CDR2 are MNHEY and SMNVEV (reference sequence). The CDR3 DNA follows: TGTGCCAGCAGTTTGGGCGGGGTCTACGAGCAGTACTTC. The encoded protein is CASSLGGVYEQYF.

The V and J genes are TRBV19 and TRBJ1-1; the D is unclear. The V and J ends lost 1 base and 0 bases respectively, with 6 bases between them. The germline CDR1 and CDR2 sequences are LNHDA and SQIVND (reference sequence). The CDR3 spans 14 residues. The CDR3 DNA reads as TGTGCCAGTAGTATAGTCGTATTGAACACTGAAGCTTTCTTT. The encoded protein is CASSIVVLNTEAFF. Together with reference TRBV19 and TRBJ1-1, the CDR3 gives the full variable domain: DGGITQSPKYLFRKEGQNVTLSCEQNLNHDAMYWYRQDPGQGLRLIYYSQIVNDFQKGDIAEGYSVSREKKESFPLTVTSAQKNPTAFYLCASSIVVLNTEAFFGQGTRLTVV.

This sequence joins TRBV6-5 and TRBJ1-5; D unclear. CDR1 is MNHEY, CDR2 SVGAGI, per germline. The CDR3 sequence is 15 residues long. The V end was cut by 8 bases, the J end by 7 bases, with 21 bases between. DNA for the CDR3: TGTGCCAGCCTCTCGACCAGGTTGGCTTGGCAGCCCCAGCATTTT. It encodes CASLSTRLAWQPQHF.

The chain uses TRBV11-2 and TRBJ2-7, with D possibly matching TRBD1 (6 bases). Trimming removed 5 bases at V and 9 bases at J, with 17 bases between. The germline V gene has CDR1 SGHAT and CDR2 FQNNGV. The CDR3 loop spans 13 amino acids. CDR3 residues: CASSQGPGFLQYV. The CDR3 coding sequence is TGTGCCAGCAGCCAGGGGCCTGGGTTTTTGCAGTACGTC.

The chain employs TRBV6-5 and TRBJ1-1; no firm D call. Trimming shortened V by 4 bases and J by 2 bases, and 14 bases separated the two germline ends. Germline CDR1 and CDR2: MNHEY and SVGAGI. The CDR3 contains 15 residues. In DNA form, the CDR3 reads TGTGCCAGCAGTTCACGTCAGACTGAAAACACTGAAGCTTTCTTT. It codes for CASSSRQTENTEAFF.

J is TRBJ2-5 and V is TRBV6-5; 9 bases line up with TRBD2. V dropped 8 bases and J dropped 2; count of bases not matched to a gene: 9. CDR1 and CDR2 from the germline V gene are MNHEY and SVGAGI. The CDR3 loop spans 15 amino acids. The CDR3 spells CASHPGTSSQETQYF. For the CDR3, the DNA is TGTGCCAGCCACCCCGGGACTAGCAGTCAAGAGACCCAGTACTTC.

This clone occurred a few times. The rearrangement links TRBV4-3 to TRBJ2-1, with D unclear. In germline, CDR1 is LGHNA, CDR2 YSLEER. V lost 0 bases and J 0 bases, leaving 9 bases between the germline ends. The CDR3 length is 16 residues. The CDR3 loop reads CASSQDMESSYNEQFF. The DNA of the CDR3 is TGCGCCAGCAGCCAAGACATGGAGAGCTCCTACAATGAGCAGTTCTTC.

This clone appeared once. The genes are TRBV18 and TRBJ2-2; 8 nucleotides match TRBD2. Trimming at V came to 8 bases and at J to 2 bases, leaving 4 bases not matched to a gene. In germline, CDR1 is KGHSH, CDR2 LQKENI. This CDR3 contains 14 residues. As DNA, the CDR3 is TGTGCCAGCCGGGGGGGACCAAACACCGGGGAGCTGTTTTTT. Amino acids: CASRGGPNTGELFF.

This clone was recorded once. The chain uses TRBV3-1 (or the pseudogene TRBV3-2) and TRBJ2-2; 9 positions match TRBD2. V lost 4 bases to trimming and J lost 7 bases; unmatched junction nucleotides: 10. The germline gives CDR1 LGHDT, CDR2 YNNKEL (reference sequence). The CDR3 runs to 16 residues. In nucleotides, the CDR3 is TGTGCCAGCAGCCCCCCCCCGGGACTAGCTATCGGGGAGCTGTTTTTT. It encodes CASSPPPGLAIGELFF.

The V call is TRBV19, the J call TRBJ2-3; tentatively, D is TRBD2 (6 bases). Germline CDR1 and CDR2: LNHDA and SQIVND (reference sequence). This CDR3 has 13 amino acids. The V gene lost 6 bases and the J gene lost 3 bases, with 10 bases spanning the gap. The CDR3 loop is CASRVGGTDTQYF. As DNA, the CDR3 is TGTGCCAGTAGGGTTGGGGGGACAGATACGCAGTATTTT.

The V and J genes are TRBV18 and TRBJ1-4; the D gene is possibly TRBD1 (5 bases). CDR1 and CDR2 from the germline V gene are KGHSH and LQKENI. The CDR3 covers 15 residues. The V end lost 4 bases, the J end lost 7 bases, and 16 bases lay between the germline ends. The CDR3 DNA sequence: TGTGCCAGCTCACTGGGGGGTTCCAGTGGTGAAAAACTGTTTTTT. This encodes CASSLGGSSGEKLFF.

The chain couples TRBV27 to TRBJ2-1; 7 bases agree with TRBD1. There are 16 residues in the CDR3. Per germline, CDR1 MNHEY and CDR2 SMNVEV (reference sequence). The ends lost 6 bases at V and 1 base at J; junction bases unmatched: 9. This chain's CDR3 is CASRKGQKLSYNEQFF. In DNA, the CDR3 is TGTGCCAGCAGGAAGGGACAGAAACTTTCCTACAATGAGCAGTTCTTC.

J is TRBJ1-1 and V is TRBV29-1; tentative D call: TRBD1 (5 bases). Trimming removed 4 bases at V and 3 bases at J, with 15 bases between. The germline gives CDR1 SQVTM, CDR2 ANQGSEA. CDR3 length: 14 residues. CDR3 sequence reads: CSVVFRARDTEAFF. The CDR3 region has the DNA TGCAGCGTTGTCTTCAGGGCAAGGGACACTGAAGCTTTCTTT. Full variable domain (remainder filled in from reference TRBV29-1 and TRBJ1-1): SAVISQKPSRDICQRGTSLTIQCQVDSQVTMMFWYRQQPGQSLTLIATANQGSEATYESGFVIDKFPISRPNLTFSTLTVSNMSPEDSSIYLCSVVFRARDTEAFFGQGTRLTVV.

This chain joins TRBV19 and TRBJ1-3; D might be TRBD1 (5 bases). CDR1 LNHDA and CDR2 SQIVND come from the germline V gene (reference sequence). Trimming removed 6 bases from V and 7 bases from J, with 10 bases in between. The CDR3 is 12 residues long. The CDR3 spells CASSPTVNTIYF. DNA for the CDR3: TGTGCCAGTAGCCCGACAGTTAACACCATATATTTT.

CDR3 DNA sequence: TGTGCCAGCAGCAAAGTTGGGGACAGGGTTCAAGAGCAGTACTTC. Its translation is CASSKVGDRVQEQYF. The chain is built from TRBV21-1 and TRBJ2-7; TRBD1 was called by the table and not checked on the DNA. TRBV21-1 is noted as a pseudogene. The CDR3 consists of 15 residues.